One sample yielded the 28 T cell receptor beta chains listed below, sequenced in a study of blood T cell repertoires in COVID-19. Libraries were prepared by immunoSEQ multiplex PCR; TCRdb keeps only in-frame clonotypes and omits some of them. The sample shows 110,000 to 150,000 clones, 84% of them seen only once. The sequenced sample consisted of peripheral blood. These receptors were obtained from a human donor in a cohort sampled during active COVID-19.

This clone came up once. V gene TRBV7-3 combines with J gene TRBJ1-1, with TRBD1 as a possible D gene (6 bases). The CDR3 extends over 13 amino acids. Germline CDR1 and CDR2: SGHTA and FQGTGA. The V and J ends lost 5 bases and 1 base respectively, with 8 bases between them. The CDR3 protein is CASSRQENTEAFF. CDR3 DNA sequence: TGTGCCAGCAGCCGACAGGAGAACACTGAAGCTTTCTTT.

V and J are TRBV19 and TRBJ1-1; 7 nucleotides match TRBD1. J lost 5 bases, V lost 6 bases, and 6 bases had no gene match. The CDR3 spans 13 residues. Germline CDR1 LNHDA, CDR2 SQIVND (reference sequence). The CDR3 is CASRTGPGTEAFF. For the CDR3, the DNA is TGTGCCAGTAGGACAGGGCCGGGTACTGAAGCTTTCTTT. Complete variable domain (other parts from reference TRBV19 and TRBJ1-1): DGGITQSPKYLFRKEGQNVTLSCEQNLNHDAMYWYRQDPGQGLRLIYYSQIVNDFQKGDIAEGYSVSREKKESFPLTVTSAQKNPTAFYLCASRTGPGTEAFFGQGTRLTVV.

V gene TRBV18 combines with J gene TRBJ2-2, with a weak D call TRBD1 (5 bases). CDR1 KGHSH and CDR2 LQKENI come from the germline V gene. Trimming took off 4 bases at V and 1 base at J, with 13 bases between the two ends. The CDR3 has 16 residues. The CDR3 reads CASSQYPTGNTGELFF. For the CDR3, the DNA is TGTGCCAGCTCACAGTACCCTACAGGGAACACCGGGGAGCTGTTTTTT.

The genes are TRBV28 and TRBJ1-1; the D is unclear. V lost 7 bases, J lost 1 base, and 13 bases lay in between. The CDR3 has 14 residues. Germline V gene lookup returns CDR1 MDHEN and CDR2 SYDVKM. The CDR3 sequence is CASIALEGNTEAFF. CDR3 coding DNA: TGTGCCAGCATCGCCCTAGAGGGGAACACTGAAGCTTTCTTT.

The chain carries TRBV28 and TRBJ1-6, with 8 bases matching TRBD1. Losses at the gene ends were 8 bases for V and 9 bases for J; bases not matched to a gene: 12. The CDR3 has 15 residues. Looked up from germline, CDR1 is MDHEN and CDR2 is SYDVKM. This CDR3 is CASYRGVKGASPLHF. In DNA, the CDR3 is TGTGCCAGCTACAGGGGGGTTAAAGGGGCTTCACCCCTCCACTTT.

The rearrangement uses TRBV4-1 and TRBJ2-7; D is perhaps TRBD2 (6 bases). CDR1 is MGHRA, CDR2 YSYEKL, per germline. Trimming took 3 bases from V and 2 from J, leaving 20 bases between them. This CDR3 contains 17 residues. CDR3 in amino acids: CASSQVLGGTGPYEQYF. In nucleotides, the CDR3 is TGCGCCAGCAGCCAGGTCCTCGGCGGGACCGGTCCCTACGAGCAGTACTTC.

The chain carries TRBV29-1 and TRBJ2-1; 7 nucleotides agree with TRBD2. CDR1 is SQVTM, CDR2 ANQGSEA, per germline. The junction had 7 bases not matched to a gene; V was cut back by 6 bases and J by 5 bases. This CDR3 contains 13 residues. CDR3 bases: TGCAGCGTCACCGGGACTACCAACAATGAGCAGTTCTTC. Protein: CSVTGTTNNEQFF.

The V and J genes are TRBV2 and TRBJ1-1, with a weak D call TRBD1 (6 bases). The CDR3 contains 14 residues. The V end was cut by 6 bases, the J end by 4 bases, with 15 bases between. The germline gives CDR1 SNHLY, CDR2 FYNNEI. The CDR3 is CASRGWGQGTEAFF. The CDR3 nucleotides are TGTGCCAGCAGGGGCTGGGGGCAAGGCACTGAAGCTTTCTTT.

J is TRBJ1-1 and V is TRBV7-9; 9 bases agree with TRBD1. This CDR3 region has 12 residues. CDR1 and CDR2 from the germline V gene are SEHNR and FQNEAQ (reference sequence). J was trimmed by 12 bases and V by 5 bases; bases with no gene match: 7. The CDR3 region is CASSLGNRGPFF. CDR3 coding DNA: TGTGCCAGCAGCCTAGGGAACAGGGGGCCTTTCTTT. The full variable domain, in which reference TRBV7-9 and TRBJ1-1 provide the parts outside the CDR3, is DTGVSQNPRHKITKRGQNVTFRCDPISEHNRLYWYRQTLGQGPEFLTYFQNEAQLEKSRLLSDRFSAERPKGSFSTLEIQRTEQGDSAMYLCASSLGNRGPFFGQGTRLTVV.

V usage is TRBV27 and J usage is TRBJ1-5; 8 nucleotides align to TRBD1. Trimming took 2 bases from V and 6 from J; bases not matched to a gene: 9. The CDR3 is made up of 16 amino acids. In germline, CDR1 is MNHEY, CDR2 SMNVEV (reference sequence). This CDR3 is CASSLKGQGASQPQHF. The CDR3 DNA sequence: TGTGCCAGCAGTTTAAAGGGGCAGGGGGCGAGTCAGCCCCAGCATTTT.

The chain combines TRBV4-1 with TRBJ2-7; D perhaps matches TRBD2 (7 bases). Germline V lookup: CDR1 MGHRA, CDR2 YSYEKL. V dropped 0 bases and J dropped 5 bases, with 20 bases sitting between them. The CDR3 is made up of 17 amino acids. The CDR3 coding sequence is TGCGCCAGCAGCCAAGATATCGGGGGGCGGAGGATCCACGAGCAGTACTTC. Amino acids: CASSQDIGGRRIHEQYF.

V usage is TRBV5-4 and J usage is TRBJ2-1; 8 bases are a match to TRBD2. The CDR3 covers 14 residues. Germline V gene data show CDR1 as SGHNT and CDR2 as YYREEE (reference sequence). Losses at the gene ends were 4 bases for V and 4 bases for J; bases not matched to a gene: 4. The CDR3 loop is CASSLSGSYNEQFF. The CDR3 nucleotides read TGTGCCAGCAGCCTGAGCGGGAGTTACAATGAGCAGTTCTTC.

This chain's CDR3 is CASSLGQRTGELFF. The CDR3 coding sequence is TGTGCCAGCTCCTTGGGACAACGCACCGGGGAGCTGTTTTTT. This chain uses TRBV18 with TRBJ2-2; TRBD1 is a possible D gene (6 bases). Trimming removed 6 bases from V and 4 bases from J, with 12 bases in between. This CDR3 contains 14 residues. Germline V gene sequence: CDR1 KGHSH, CDR2 LQKENI.

The CDR3 here is CASSQRAGDFQETQYF. CDR3 in DNA: TGTGCCAGCAGCCAGCGGGCGGGGGACTTCCAAGAGACCCAGTACTTC. The chain is built from TRBV7-9 and TRBJ2-5, with 7 bases aligning to TRBD2. Looked up from germline, CDR1 is SEHNR and CDR2 is FQNEAQ (reference sequence). V shed 5 bases and J 1 base; nucleotides not matched to a gene: 10. The CDR3 has 16 residues. The entire variable domain, with the rest obtained from reference TRBV7-9 and TRBJ2-5, is as follows: DTGVSQNPRHKITKRGQNVTFRCDPISEHNRLYWYRQTLGQGPEFLTYFQNEAQLEKSRLLSDRFSAERPKGSFSTLEIQRTEQGDSAMYLCASSQRAGDFQETQYFGPGTRLLVL.

The V gene is TRBV7-8, the J gene TRBJ2-5; D might be TRBD2 (6 bases). Trimming left V 5 bases short and J 3 bases short, with 19 bases between. The germline gives CDR1 SGHVS, CDR2 FQNEAQ. This CDR3 is built from 16 residues. The CDR3, as DNA: TGTGCCAGCAGCCCCTGGCTTGGGGAGGCCAAAGAGACCCAGTACTTC. Protein product: CASSPWLGEAKETQYF.

The CDR3 here is CATGVFGNTIYF. CDR3 coding DNA: TGTGCCACGGGTGTCTTTGGAAACACCATATATTTT. This chain uses TRBV6-5 with TRBJ1-3, with unresolved D. The CDR3 is 12 amino acids. The germline V and J ends were trimmed by 10 bases and 3 bases, with 10 bases remaining between them. CDR1 is MNHEY, CDR2 SVGAGI, per germline.

The chain links TRBV19 to TRBJ1-4; 7 nucleotides line up with TRBD1. The V and J ends lost 5 bases and 6 bases, in that order; junction bases with no gene match: 9. CDR3 length equals 15 residues. Germline V CDR1 and CDR2: LNHDA, SQIVND (reference sequence). CDR3 sequence: CASSPPTGTYEKLFF. The CDR3 DNA reads TGTGCCAGTAGTCCCCCGACAGGGACGTATGAAAAACTGTTTTTT.

The rearrangement uses TRBV6-5 and TRBJ1-5; no reliable D call. V lost 4 bases, J lost 6 bases, and 13 bases lay in between. CDR3 length equals 14 residues. Germline V gene sequence: CDR1 MNHEY, CDR2 SVGAGI. CDR3 protein: CASSLTRVGQPQHF. The CDR3 nucleotides are TGTGCCAGCAGTTTAACACGGGTCGGTCAGCCCCAGCATTTT.

The rearrangement uses TRBV29-1 and TRBJ1-5; no definite D call. Trimming shortened V by 5 bases and J by 6 bases, and 11 bases separated the two germline ends. This CDR3 has 12 residues. From germline, CDR1 is SQVTM and CDR2 ANQGSEA. The CDR3 sequence: CSVREYAQPQHF. The CDR3 DNA follows: TGCAGCGTTCGGGAATACGCTCAGCCCCAGCATTTT.

Written as DNA, the CDR3 is TGCAGTGCTAGTTATACTTCCAGGGGCCAAGAGACCCAGTACTTC. Translation: CSASYTSRGQETQYF. The chain links TRBV20-1 to TRBJ2-5, with D maybe TRBD1 (6 bases). This CDR3 comprises 15 residues. Germline V CDR1 and CDR2: DFQATT, SNEGSKA (reference sequence). The V gene lost 3 bases and the J gene lost 1 base, with 15 bases spanning the gap.

This clone was seen only once. The CDR3 nucleotides read TGTGCCATCAGTGCCCAGGGATACAATGAGCAGTTCTTC. Encoded protein: CAISAQGYNEQFF. This chain links TRBV10-3 with TRBJ2-1; TRBD1 might be the D (5 bases). V was trimmed by 4 bases and J by 4 bases, leaving 8 bases between them. The CDR3 runs to 13 residues. CDR1 ENHRY and CDR2 SYGVKD come from the germline V gene.

The V and J genes are TRBV5-1 and TRBJ2-7; a weak D match, TRBD1 (5 bases). From germline, CDR1 is SGHRS and CDR2 YFSETQ. Trimming stripped 0 bases from V and 2 bases from J, with 9 bases between. This CDR3 region has 14 residues. DNA of the CDR3: TGCGCCAGCAGCTTGGGACAGACTCCCTACGAGCAGTACTTC. Translated: CASSLGQTPYEQYF.

Only one count was recorded for this clone. The gene calls are TRBV18 and TRBJ2-3; D not resolved. Trimming cost V 3 bases and J 0 bases, with 7 bases left between them. Germline CDR1 and CDR2: KGHSH and LQKENI. The CDR3 totals 14 residues. The CDR3 DNA follows: TGTGCCAGCTCACCTAACATCAGCACAGATACGCAGTATTTT. This encodes CASSPNISTDTQYF. Full variable domain (outside the CDR3, taken from reference TRBV18 and TRBJ2-3): NAGVMQNPRHLVRRRGQEARLRCSPMKGHSHVYWYRQLPEEGLKFMVYLQKENIIDESGMPKERFSAEFPKEGPSILRIQQVVRGDSAAYFCASSPNISTDTQYFGPGTRLTVL.

This sequence joins TRBV5-4 and TRBJ2-1; the match to TRBD2 covers 9 bases. The CDR3 loop spans 15 amino acids. The germline gives CDR1 SGHNT, CDR2 YYREEE (reference sequence). Germline trimming cut 1 base from V and 9 bases from J; bases unmatched to any gene: 8. The CDR3 sequence: CASSLSGGGAGEQFF. The CDR3 coding sequence is TGTGCCAGCAGCTTGAGTGGCGGGGGGGCCGGTGAGCAGTTCTTC.

The chain is built from TRBV9 and TRBJ1-4, with D maybe TRBD1 (6 bases). The ends were cut back, 3 bases at V and 5 bases at J, with 11 bases in the middle. This CDR3 comprises 14 residues. From germline, CDR1 is SGDLS and CDR2 YYNGEE. The CDR3 bases are TGTGCCAGCAGCGCCGGGGGGCCAAATGAAAAACTGTTTTTT. This sequence encodes CASSAGGPNEKLFF.

CDR3 region: CASGADRVEGQYF. The CDR3 DNA sequence: TGTGCCAGCGGGGCCGACAGGGTGGAGGGGCAGTACTTC. This chain uses TRBV6-5 with TRBJ2-7, with D possibly matching TRBD1 (7 bases). The ends were cut back, 8 bases at V and 9 bases at J, with 20 bases in the middle. The germline V gene has CDR1 MNHEY and CDR2 SVGAGI. The CDR3 extends over 13 amino acids.

V usage is TRBV7-2 and J usage is TRBJ2-7; TRBD1 matches at 7 bases. CDR3 length: 15 residues. J lost 1 base, V lost 6 bases, and 9 bases had no gene match. The germline V gene has CDR1 SGHTA and CDR2 FQGNSA. For the CDR3, the DNA is TGTGCCAGCAGTAGGGACCCACAGGGGTCCTACGAGCAGTACTTC. It yields the protein CASSRDPQGSYEQYF. Looking up the rest from reference TRBV7-2 and TRBJ2-7 gives the full variable domain: GAGVSQSPSNKVTEKGKDVELRCDPISGHTALYWYRQSLGQGLEFLIYFQGNSAPDKSGLPSDRFSAERTGGSVSTLTIQRTQQEDSAVYLCASSRDPQGSYEQYFGPGTRLTVT.

The gene calls are TRBV7-9 and TRBJ2-5; the match to TRBD2 covers 10 bases. This CDR3 comprises 14 residues. Germline loops: CDR1 SEHNR, CDR2 FQNEAQ (reference sequence). Trimming took 5 bases from V and 3 from J; bases not matched to a gene: 3. The chain's CDR3 is CASSRTSGEETQYF. Here the CDR3 DNA reads TGTGCCAGCAGCCGTACTAGCGGGGAAGAGACCCAGTACTTC.